These 29 T cell receptor beta chains originate from one sample sequenced in a study of T cells in Graves' hyperthyroidism and ophthalmopathy. The investigators amplified TCR beta CDR3 regions from RNA transcripts. With the HTBI primer set, the TCR CDR3 went through a first round of RT-PCR. TCRdb re-called the multiplex PCR reads through MiXCR, storing one row per CDR3 protein. Of 690,000 or so distinct CDR3 sequences listed, around 19% were seen once; the top ten hold roughly a sixth. The sequencing sample was made of blood. These receptors were obtained from a woman aged 45-60 years with Graves' hyperthyroidism that later progressed to Graves' ophthalmopathy.

This clonotype was recorded many times. The rearrangement joins TRBV11-2 to TRBJ1-5, with 8 bases matching TRBD1. The CDR3 runs 18 residues. The V gene's germline CDR1 is SGHAT and CDR2 FQNNGV. V trimming: 4 bases; J trimming: 5 bases; junction bases outside the gene matches: 16. The CDR3 is CASSSRSRGQGGDQPQHF. The CDR3, as DNA: TGTGCCAGCAGCTCTCGAAGCCGAGGACAGGGCGGTGATCAGCCCCAGCATTTT.

This clonotype was observed many times. V usage is TRBV11-3 and J usage is TRBJ1-2; the D is unclear. The length of the CDR3 is 14 residues. Trimming took 0 bases from V and 4 from J, leaving 9 bases between them. The V gene's germline CDR1 is SGHNT and CDR2 YENEEA. The CDR3 DNA sequence: TGTGCCAGCAGCTTAGATGGCACGGGCTATGGCTACACCTTC. This gives the protein CASSLDGTGYGYTF.

Worth noting for this clonotype: The junction departs from germline at one end; a sequencing error may be responsible. The chain couples TRBV7-9 to TRBJ2-7; tentative D call: TRBD1 (5 bases). Germline values: CDR1 SEHNR, CDR2 FQNEAQ (reference sequence). The CDR3 spans 15 residues. As DNA, the CDR3 is TGTGTCAGCAGCTTAGCCAGGGCCTCCTGGAGCGAGCAGTACTTC. Its translation is CVSSLARASWSEQYF.

This chain links TRBV19 with TRBJ2-1; weak D call: TRBD2 (6 bases). CDR3 length equals 16 residues. In germline, CDR1 is LNHDA, CDR2 SQIVND (reference sequence). With 3 bases removed from V and 0 bases from J, the gap between germline ends came to 12 bases. For the CDR3, the DNA is TGTGCCAGTAGTATTTCTAGCGAGAGCTCCTACAATGAGCAGTTCTTC. Amino acids: CASSISSESSYNEQFF.

This clonotype was seen ten or more times. The chain links TRBV3-1 to TRBJ2-2, with D possibly being TRBD2 (5 bases). V lost 1 base and J 1 base, leaving 10 bases between the germline ends. Germline CDR1 LGHDT, CDR2 YNNKEL (reference sequence). The CDR3 sequence is 16 residues long. The CDR3 DNA follows: TGTGCCAGCAGCCAAGCTAGCTTACGGAACACCGGGGAGCTGTTTTTT. Encoded protein: CASSQASLRNTGELFF.

This clonotype came up many times. This sequence joins TRBV12-3 or TRBV12-4 and TRBJ2-4; the D call may be TRBD1 or TRBD2 (6 bases each). This CDR3 contains 15 residues. The V and J ends lost 1 base and 2 bases respectively, with 9 bases between them. CDR3 sequence: CASSLEGGPKNIQYF. Written as DNA, the CDR3 is TGTGCCAGCAGTTTAGAGGGGGGTCCCAAAAACATTCAGTACTTC.

This clonotype has ten or more counts. The V gene is TRBV7-9, the J gene TRBJ2-3; no firm D call. Germline lookup yields CDR1 SEHNR and CDR2 FQNEAQ (reference sequence). Between the trimmed V and J ends, which lost 4 bases and 10 bases, there was a span of 12 bases. The CDR3 spans 12 residues. Written as DNA, the CDR3 is TGTGCCAGCAGCTCCACCCCGAGCTCGCAGTATTTT. It specifies CASSSTPSSQYF.

The chain is built from TRBV28 and TRBJ2-5; 9 nucleotides align to TRBD2. CDR3 size: 14 residues. Trimming removed 7 bases from V and 5 bases from J; junction bases left unmatched: 8. The germline V gene has CDR1 MDHEN and CDR2 SYDVKM. The CDR3 coding sequence is TGTGCCAGCATCGGCGGGGGGGAACCCGAGACCCAGTACTTC. Encoded protein: CASIGGGEPETQYF.

This clonotype turned up a few times. This chain uses TRBV4-1 with TRBJ2-7; 9 bases line up with TRBD2. From germline, CDR1 is MGHRA and CDR2 YSYEKL. With 0 bases clipped from V and 3 bases from J, the junction kept 9 bases outside the gene matches. CDR3 length equals 17 residues. CDR3 in DNA: TGCGCCAGCAGCCAAGAATGGGAGACTAGCGGCTTCTACGAGCAGTACTTC. It yields the protein CASSQEWETSGFYEQYF.

This clonotype came up a few times. The rearrangement uses TRBV20-1 and TRBJ2-5; 11 bases match TRBD2. Germline V gene sequence: CDR1 DFQATT, CDR2 SNEGSKA (reference sequence). CDR3 size: 16 residues. V gave up 4 bases and J gave up 4 bases; unmatched junction bases: 11. The CDR3 DNA is TGCAGTGCTACCCAGCCGACTAGCGGGGAGGGAGAGACCCAGTACTTC. As protein: CSATQPTSGEGETQYF.

In this sample, this clonotype turned up many times. V and J are TRBV5-1 and TRBJ2-3; TRBD2 aligns across 11 bases. CDR3 length equals 14 residues. V was pared by 5 bases and J by 5 bases, with 4 bases of the junction left unmatched. Germline V gene lookup returns CDR1 SGHRS and CDR2 YFSETQ. Written as DNA, the CDR3 is TGCGCCAGCAGTATAGCGGGGGGGCGAGATACGCAGTATTTT. Translation: CASSIAGGRDTQYF.

This clonotype appeared many times. The chain joins TRBV30 to TRBJ1-2, with TRBD1 matching over 9 bases. CDR1 is GTSNPN and CDR2 is SVGIG in the germline V gene (reference sequence). J was trimmed by 7 bases and V by 2 bases; bases with no gene match: 14. This CDR3 contains 16 residues. The CDR3 reads CAWSISRTGDSGGYTF. The CDR3 nucleotides are TGTGCCTGGAGTATCAGTCGGACAGGGGATTCAGGTGGCTACACCTTC.

V is TRBV12-3 or TRBV12-4 and J is TRBJ2-1, with D tentatively TRBD1 (6 bases). With 4 bases removed from V and 4 bases from J, the gap between germline ends came to 14 bases. This CDR3 is built from 15 residues. The DNA of the CDR3 is TGTGCCAGCAGTTCCTTAAGGGGGTTTTACAATGAGCAGTTCTTC. Its protein is CASSSLRGFYNEQFF.

This rearrangement joins TRBV6-1 to TRBJ2-3, with D tentatively TRBD1 or TRBD2 (6 bases each). V lost 5 bases, J lost 5 bases, and 17 bases lay in between. Germline values: CDR1 MNHNS, CDR2 SASEGT. The CDR3 is 15 residues long. CDR3 loop: CASSYGGGRGDTQYF. As DNA, the CDR3 is TGTGCCAGCAGTTATGGTGGGGGGCGGGGAGATACGCAGTATTTT.

Turning to this clonotype: One base away lies a much larger clone, so this may be a sequencing read error. The chain joins TRBV6-5 to TRBJ1-2; D is possibly TRBD1 (6 bases). The CDR3 is made up of 15 amino acids. Deletions cut 0 bases from V and 3 bases from J, with 11 bases between. The germline V gene has CDR1 MNHEY and CDR2 SVGAGI. The CDR3 DNA is TGTGCCAGCAGTTACTCGCCTAGGGGGGACTATGGCTACACCTTC. Protein product: CASSYSPRGDYGYTF.

A few counts support this clonotype. The chain uses TRBV6-2 or TRBV6-3 and TRBJ2-3; D possibly corresponds to TRBD2 (6 bases). This CDR3 region has 13 residues. Germline V gene sequence: CDR1 MNHEY, CDR2 SVGEGT. Trimming cost V 5 bases and J 4 bases, with 10 bases left between them. The chain's CDR3 is CASSGGAPDTQYF. The CDR3 coding sequence is TGTGCCAGCAGTGGAGGGGCACCAGATACGCAGTATTTT.

This clonotype was detected only a few times. A much larger clone differs from this one at a single base, so this may be a read error. V is TRBV2 and J is TRBJ2-3; D not resolved. The CDR3 has 14 residues. In germline, CDR1 is SNHLY, CDR2 FYNNEI. Trimming stripped 5 bases from V and 5 bases from J, with 14 bases between. Here the CDR3 reads CASSTINGLDTQYF. CDR3 coding DNA: TGTGCCAGCAGTACAATCAACGGGCTAGATACGCAGTATTTT.

This clonotype was seen a few times. The chain joins TRBV6-2 or TRBV6-3 to TRBJ2-3, with 9 bases fitting TRBD2. CDR3 length: 14 residues. The V segment lost 6 bases and the J segment 5 bases; nucleotides outside the gene matches: 6. CDR1 is MNHEY, CDR2 SVGEGT, per germline. The CDR3 reads CASSRTSEQDTQYF. DNA of the CDR3: TGTGCCAGCAGCCGGACTAGCGAGCAAGATACGCAGTATTTT.

This sequence joins TRBV20-1 and TRBJ2-2, with 7 bases identical to TRBD1. The CDR3 consists of 16 residues. Germline V gene data show CDR1 as DFQATT and CDR2 as SNEGSKA (reference sequence). V trimming: 5 bases; J trimming: 0 bases; junction bases outside the gene matches: 9. The CDR3 DNA follows: TGCAGTGCTGGACAGGAAAGGAACCCGAACACCGGGGAGCTGTTTTTT. Amino acid sequence: CSAGQERNPNTGELFF.

This chain joins TRBV9 and TRBJ2-3, with 12 bases aligning to TRBD2. The germline CDR1 and CDR2 sequences are SGDLS and YYNGEE. J gave up 6 bases and V 3 bases, and 2 bases lay outside the gene matches. The CDR3 is 14 amino acids. The CDR3 here is CASSGTSGVDTQYF. The CDR3 DNA reads TGTGCCAGCAGCGGGACTAGCGGGGTGGATACGCAGTATTTT.

This clonotype has more than one count but fewer than ten. The chain employs TRBV6-2 or TRBV6-3 and TRBJ2-5; 9 bases line up with TRBD2. CDR3 size: 14 residues. Germline V gives CDR1 MNHEY, CDR2 SVGEGT. V shed 3 bases, J shed 7 bases, and the junction held 6 bases outside the gene matches. CDR3: CASSYGLASGTQYF. In DNA, the CDR3 is TGTGCCAGCAGTTATGGACTAGCGTCCGGGACCCAGTACTTC.

The V gene is TRBV9, the J gene TRBJ1-2; D is unclear. The CDR3 consists of 13 residues. Germline V gene data show CDR1 as SGDLS and CDR2 as YYNGEE. V was clipped by 3 bases and J by 3 bases, with 9 bases between them. CDR3 protein: CASSATSHYGYTF. CDR3 DNA sequence: TGTGCCAGCAGCGCGACAAGCCACTATGGCTACACCTTC. Looking up the rest from reference TRBV9 and TRBJ1-2 gives the full variable domain: DSGVTQTPKHLITATGQRVTLRCSPRSGDLSVYWYQQSLDQGLQFLIQYYNGEERAKGNILERFSAQQFPDLHSELNLSSLELGDSALYFCASSATSHYGYTFGSGTRLTVV.

This clonotype has a count of ten or more. The J gene is TRBJ1-5, the V gene TRBV30; 8 positions match TRBD1. With 0 bases clipped from V and 6 bases from J, the junction kept 4 bases outside the gene matches. Germline values: CDR1 GTSNPN, CDR2 SVGIG (reference sequence). The length of the CDR3 is 14 residues. The CDR3 loop is CAWSVQGAFQPQHF. CDR3 bases: TGTGCCTGGAGTGTGCAGGGGGCATTTCAGCCCCAGCATTTT.

This clonotype was recorded many times. This chain joins TRBV3-1 and TRBJ1-2; D unresolved. Trimming left V 0 bases short and J 6 bases short, with 17 bases between. CDR3 length: 16 amino acids. CDR1 LGHDT and CDR2 YNNKEL come from the germline V gene (reference sequence). CDR3 in amino acids: CASSQEDRGWIHGYTF. CDR3 nucleotide sequence: TGTGCCAGCAGCCAAGAGGATCGGGGATGGATACATGGCTACACCTTC.

This clonotype has at least ten counts. The chain links TRBV2 to TRBJ1-2; D gene uncertain. Germline V gene data show CDR1 as SNHLY and CDR2 as FYNNEI. The CDR3 length is 12 residues. V lost 4 bases and J 5 bases, leaving 8 bases between the germline ends. The CDR3 sequence is CASSAMRYGYTF. For the CDR3, the DNA is TGTGCCAGCAGTGCGATGCGATATGGCTACACCTTC.

The rearrangement joins TRBV5-4 to TRBJ2-7; D gene unclear. V was trimmed by 4 bases and J by 0 bases, leaving 14 bases between them. The CDR3 contains 15 residues. Germline lookup yields CDR1 SGHNT and CDR2 YYREEE (reference sequence). Here the CDR3 reads CASSTDLESSYEQYF. CDR3 DNA: TGTGCCAGCAGCACCGACCTAGAGAGCTCCTACGAGCAGTACTTC.

This clonotype turned up a few times. This chain joins TRBV12-3 or TRBV12-4 and TRBJ1-6; a possible D gene is TRBD1 (5 bases). Deletions cut 6 bases from V and 0 bases from J, with 12 bases between. The CDR3 runs to 16 residues. The CDR3 protein is CASRHTGLSYNSPLHF. The CDR3 nucleotides read TGTGCCAGCAGGCATACGGGACTCTCCTATAATTCACCCCTCCACTTT.

Ten or more counts support this clonotype. The gene calls are TRBV3-1 and TRBJ1-2; D not certain. The CDR3 spans 11 residues. V was shortened by 0 bases and J by 9 bases, with 5 bases between the two germline ends. Germline V CDR1 and CDR2: LGHDT, YNNKEL (reference sequence). CDR3 DNA: TGTGCCAGCAGCCAAGACGTCAGCTACACCTTC. It is translated as CASSQDVSYTF.

This clonotype was seen only a few times. The chain has TRBV6-1 and TRBJ2-4, with D tentatively TRBD2 (6 bases). This CDR3 is 15 amino acids long. Germline values: CDR1 MNHNS, CDR2 SASEGT. V was cut by 5 bases and J by 8 bases, with 19 bases left in between. CDR3 in DNA: TGTGCCAGCAGTCCCGGTGGAGGGGCGAGATACATTCAGTACTTC. Its protein product is CASSPGGGARYIQYF.